This T cell receptor (beta chain) was obtained from a study of vaccination and CD4 T cells after COVID-19. Study as a whole: All convalescent patients were nasal swab PCR positive for SARS-CoV-2; nine had mild and one severe disease.

At the Johns Hopkins FTIC core, DNA taken from cultured CD4+ T cells was sequenced by way of the Oncomine TCR Beta short-read assay. TCRdb used MiXCR to reprocess the PCR reads, holding one entry per CDR3 protein. Counted here are about 20,000 distinct CDR3 sequences, around 45% occurring once; the ten biggest clones make up roughly 5%. CDR3 length: 17 amino acids. Per the germline V gene, CDR1 is SGHNT and CDR2 is YENEEA. The J segment lost 6 bases and the V segment lost 5 bases, leaving 17 bases of the junction unmatched. As concerns this clonotype: Its antigen is unknown.

Regarding the study as a whole: The analysis of convalescent patients involved relatively few individuals and lacked early post-infection timepoints.

The treatment was: approximately nine-day PBMC culture with coronavirus spike peptide pools or control peptides (ViraFEST assay). This receptor was taken from a human donor who had recovered from COVID-19. J is TRBJ2-3 and V is TRBV11-3, with 7 bases fitting TRBD2. Sample: CD4+ T cells from blood, cultured in vitro, taken before SARS-CoV-2 vaccination. This CDR3 is CASSTRKAGPLPDTQYF. For the CDR3, the DNA is TGTGCCAGCAGCACACGGAAAGCGGGACCCCTTCCGGATACGCAGTATTTT.